The entry that follows covers one TCR beta chain sequence. Its specificity is unknown. This specimen comes from a study of OX40 agonist ivuxolimab in advanced cancers. Regarding the study as a whole: Individuals who were partial responders at 0.1-3.0 mg/kg had clonal expansion that ranked among the lowest.

Data came from immunoSEQ multiplex PCR; TCRdb stores just in-frame clones and leaves some out. The sample contains about 45,000 clones, roughly 93% of which appear only once. This specimen was CD4+ or CD8+ T cells sorted from blood, taken in a trial of the OX40 agonist ivuxolimab. This clonotype was sampled from an adult with an advanced solid tumor such as melanoma, head and neck, liver or kidney cancer.

DNA for the CDR3: TGCGCCAGCAGCCAAGGGAGGCTTGGCGGCCTCTATGGCTACACCTTC. Protein product: CASSQGRLGGLYGYTF. The V gene is TRBV4-1, the J gene TRBJ1-2, with D unresolved. Trimming stripped 1 base from V and 4 bases from J, with 16 bases between. This CDR3 has 16 amino acids. Looked up from germline, CDR1 is MGHRA and CDR2 is YSYEKL.